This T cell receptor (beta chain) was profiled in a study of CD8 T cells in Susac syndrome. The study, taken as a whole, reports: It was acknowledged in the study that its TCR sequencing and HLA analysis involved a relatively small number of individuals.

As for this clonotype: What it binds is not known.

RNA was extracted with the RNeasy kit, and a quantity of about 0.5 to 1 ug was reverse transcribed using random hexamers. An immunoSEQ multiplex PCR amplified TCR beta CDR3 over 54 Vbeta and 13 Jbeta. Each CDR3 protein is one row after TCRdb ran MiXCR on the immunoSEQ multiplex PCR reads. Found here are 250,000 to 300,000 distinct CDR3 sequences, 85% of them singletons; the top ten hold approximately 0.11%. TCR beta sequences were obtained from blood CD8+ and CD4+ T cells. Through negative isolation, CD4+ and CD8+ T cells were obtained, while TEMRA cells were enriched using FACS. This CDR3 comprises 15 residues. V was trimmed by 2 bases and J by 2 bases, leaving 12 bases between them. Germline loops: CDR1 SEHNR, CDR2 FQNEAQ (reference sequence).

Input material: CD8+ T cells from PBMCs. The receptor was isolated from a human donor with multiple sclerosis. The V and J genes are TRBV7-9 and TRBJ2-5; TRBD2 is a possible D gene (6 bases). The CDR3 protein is CASSLFELAQETQYF. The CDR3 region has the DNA TGTGCCAGCAGCTTATTTGAACTAGCTCAAGAGACCCAGTACTTC.